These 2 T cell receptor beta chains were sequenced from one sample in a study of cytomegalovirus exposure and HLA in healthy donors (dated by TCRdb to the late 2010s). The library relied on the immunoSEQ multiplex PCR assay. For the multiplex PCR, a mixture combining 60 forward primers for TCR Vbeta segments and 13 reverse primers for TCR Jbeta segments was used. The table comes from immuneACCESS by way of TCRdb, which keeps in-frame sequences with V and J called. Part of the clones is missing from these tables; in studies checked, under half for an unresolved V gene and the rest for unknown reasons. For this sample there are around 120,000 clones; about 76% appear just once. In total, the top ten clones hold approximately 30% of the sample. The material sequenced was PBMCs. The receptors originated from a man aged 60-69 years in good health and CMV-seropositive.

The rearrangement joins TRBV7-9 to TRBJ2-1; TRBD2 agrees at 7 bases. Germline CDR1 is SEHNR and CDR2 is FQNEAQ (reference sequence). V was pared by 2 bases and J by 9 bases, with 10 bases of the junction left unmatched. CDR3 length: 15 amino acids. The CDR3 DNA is TGTGCCAGCAGCTTAATGGCGGGGGAGTACGGTGAGCAGTTCTTC. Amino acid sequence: CASSLMAGEYGEQFF.

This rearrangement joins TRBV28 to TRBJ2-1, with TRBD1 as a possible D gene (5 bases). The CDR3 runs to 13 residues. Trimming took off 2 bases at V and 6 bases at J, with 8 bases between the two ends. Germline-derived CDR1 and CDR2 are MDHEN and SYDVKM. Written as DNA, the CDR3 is TGTGCCAGCAGTTTAAGGACACCCAATGAGCAGTTCTTC. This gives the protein CASSLRTPNEQFF.